A selection of T cell receptor beta chains follows, all from one sample in a study of Graves' ophthalmopathy and Graves' hyperthyroidism. TCRdb called the multiplex PCR reads again in MiXCR, with one record for every CDR3 protein. The sample includes a few hundred thousand distinct CDR3 sequences, approximately 16% of them seen just once. The sequenced sample was peripheral blood. The source of these receptors is a woman under 30 with Graves' ophthalmopathy. The CDR3 runs from the conserved cysteine through the conserved F or W. A D gene is named only where the DNA matches it firmly. Clone size is shown for a subset of rows, as once, few, many or a class of expanded clone.

>13|many|TRBJ2-7|.|TRBV9
TGTGCCAGCAGCGTGAGATTCGGGGGCGAGCAGTACTTC
CASSVRFGGEQYF
>11|many|TRBJ1-1|.|TRBV6-1
TGTGCCAGCAGTAAGGTAACTGAAGCTTTCTTT
CASSKVTEAFF
>12|many|TRBJ2-5|.|TRBV6-2/TRBV6-3
TGTGCCAGCAGTCCCGCCCCTGAGACCCAGTACTTC
CASSPAPETQYF
>15|many|TRBJ2-2|.|TRBV29-1
TGCAGCGTTGAAGGTCGTCCGGAAAGCACCGGGGAGCTGTTTTTT
CSVEGRPESTGELFF
>15|many|TRBJ2-1|TRBD2|TRBV10-3
TGTGCCATCAGTGGTCTAGCGGGAGAGGGGAGTGAGCAGTTCTTC
CAISGLAGEGSEQFF
>19|many|TRBJ2-2|TRBD2|TRBV24-1
TGTGCCACCAGTGCCCCCCCCCTAGCGGGAGGGCCCTACACCGGGGAGCTGTTTTTT
CATSAPPLAGGPYTGELFF
>13|many|TRBJ2-5|TRBD2|TRBV7-2
TGTGCCAGCAGCTTAGTAGCGGGAGTAGCCCAGTACTTC
CASSLVAGVAQYF
>13|.|TRBJ1-1|.|TRBV30
TGTGCCTGGAGTGACAATTATAGCACTGAAGCTTTCTTT
CAWSDNYSTEAFF
>14|many|TRBJ1-1|.|TRBV19
TGTGCCAGTACAGGGAGTAGGATGAACACTGAAGCTTTCTTT
CASTGSRMNTEAFF
>16|many|TRBJ2-7|TRBD2|TRBV11-1
TGTGCCGGCAGCTTAGCGAAGAGCGGGAGTCTCTACGAGCAGTACTTC
CAGSLAKSGSLYEQYF
>10|many|TRBJ2-5|.|TRBV20-1
TGCAGTGTCCCCCCGATGACCCAGTACTTC
CSVPPMTQYF
>13|many|TRBJ1-3|.|TRBV5-6
TGTGCCAGCAGCTCGACAACTGGAAACACCATATATTTT
CASSSTTGNTIYF
>18|many|TRBJ2-7|.|TRBV6-4
TGTGCCAGCTTCTCCCGGTTGGGGGTGGTTCGAAGCTCCTACGAGCAGTACTTC
CASFSRLGVVRSSYEQYF
>15|.|TRBJ1-2|.|TRBV28
TGTGCCAGCAGTTTAGGAGGGGCTTCTAACTATGGCTACACCTTC
CASSLGGASNYGYTF
>15|many|TRBJ2-7|TRBD1|TRBV6-5
TGTGCCAGCAACCCACGGGACAGGGGGCGAGGGGAGCAGTACTTC
CASNPRDRGRGEQYF
>16|.|TRBJ1-1|.|TRBV6-1
TGTGCCAGCAGCAGATACGACCCTGGGGTGAACACTGAAGCTTTCTTT
CASSRYDPGVNTEAFF
>14|many|TRBJ1-3|.|TRBV2
TGTGCCAGCAGTGACGGTCAATCTGGAAACACCATATATTTT
CASSDGQSGNTIYF
>20|many|TRBJ1-1|.|TRBV7-1
TGTGCCAGCAGCTCAGCTCCCCGGCCGCAGTCCGGGACAAGGAACACTGAAGCTTTCTTT
CASSSAPRPQSGTRNTEAFF
>13|.|TRBJ1-2|TRBD1|TRBV12-3/TRBV12-4
TGTGCCAGCAGCTCCGACAGGGTCCCTGGCTACACCTTC
CASSSDRVPGYTF
>14|many|TRBJ1-5|TRBD1|TRBV6-1
TGTGCCAGCAGTGAAGGTAAAGGGGGCCAGCCCCAGCATTTT
CASSEGKGGQPQHF
>14|many|TRBJ2-7|.|TRBV6-2/TRBV6-3
TGTGCCAGCAGTTACATAGGGGATGTCTACGAGCAGTACTTC
CASSYIGDVYEQYF
>14|many|TRBJ1-5|.|TRBV3-1
TGTGCCAGCAGCCCCCCAGGGAACGATCAGCCCCAGCATTTT
CASSPPGNDQPQHF
>14|.|TRBJ1-5|.|TRBV6-4
TGTGCCACCAGTGGATTCCTAAGCAATCAGCCCCAGCATTTT
CATSGFLSNQPQHF
>15|.|TRBJ2-5|.|TRBV5-1
TGCGCCAGCAGCTTGGCCCTACAGACACAAGAGACCCAGTACTTC
CASSLALQTQETQYF
>15|many|TRBJ2-5|TRBD1|TRBV5-8
TGTGCCAGCAGCTTGGGTGGGACAGCTAAAGAGACCCAGTACTTC
CASSLGGTAKETQYF
>14|many|TRBJ1-5|TRBD1|TRBV20-1
TGCAGTGCTTTAGACAGGGGGGGCAATCAGCCCCAGCATTTT
CSALDRGGNQPQHF
>16|few|TRBJ2-3|TRBD1|TRBV9
TGTGCCAGCAGCGTAGACCCAGGGGGAGTTTTAGATACGCAGTATTTT
CASSVDPGGVLDTQYF
>15|many|TRBJ1-5|.|TRBV10-3
TGTGCCAACAGCCCAGAACCATATAGCAATCAGCCCCAGCATTTT
CANSPEPYSNQPQHF
>14|many|TRBJ2-7|TRBD2|TRBV6-1
TGTGCCAGCACTGGACTAGCGGTCTCCTACGAGCAGTACTTC
CASTGLAVSYEQYF
>16|many|TRBJ1-2|.|TRBV6-5
TGTGCCAGCAGTTCACCTTCCGGGGGAGGGAGTATTGGCTACACCTTC
CASSSPSGGGSIGYTF
>14|.|TRBJ2-5|TRBD2|TRBV12-3/TRBV12-4
TGTGCCAGCAGCCCCGGGAGGGGGGAAGAGACCCAGTACTTC
CASSPGRGEETQYF
>15|.|TRBJ1-5|TRBD1|TRBV6-1
TGTGCCAGCAGTGCCACTGACAGGGTAAGCCAGCCCCAGCATTTT
CASSATDRVSQPQHF
>15|many|TRBJ1-1|.|TRBV6-2/TRBV6-3
TGTGCCAGCAACGACGCACAGGACTTGAACACTGAAGCTTTCTTT
CASNDAQDLNTEAFF
>14|.|TRBJ1-2|TRBD1|TRBV24-1
TGTGCCACCAGTAACACCGGGACAGATAATGGCTACACCTTC
CATSNTGTDNGYTF
>15|many|TRBJ2-6|.|TRBV28
TGTGCCAGCAGTTTCGTGGAAGCTGGGGCCAACGTCCTGACTTTC
CASSFVEAGANVLTF
>15|many|TRBJ2-2|.|TRBV6-5
TGTGCCAGCAGTTACCGGAACGCGAACACCGGGGAGCTGTTTTTT
CASSYRNANTGELFF
>15|.|TRBJ1-1|.|TRBV7-2
TGTGCCAGCAGCCCCACACCCGATCCGAACACTGAAGCTTTCTTT
CASSPTPDPNTEAFF
>13|many|TRBJ2-5|.|TRBV25-1
TGTGCCAGCAGTCCCCTAGCCCAAGAGACCCAGTACTTC
CASSPLAQETQYF
>11|many|TRBJ1-2|TRBD1|TRBV10-2
TGCGCCACCCGGACAGGGGAAGGCTACACCTTC
CATRTGEGYTF
>16|many|TRBJ2-5|TRBD2|TRBV6-5
TGTGCCAGCAGTTACTCCATAGCGGGGGAGATGGAGACCCAGTACTTC
CASSYSIAGEMETQYF
>13|many|TRBJ2-6|.|TRBV12-3/TRBV12-4
TGTGCCAGCAGTTTGGGGCGGGCCAACGTCCTGACTTTC
CASSLGRANVLTF
>13|many|TRBJ1-6|.|TRBV11-3
TGTGCCAGCAGCCGGACAGATAATTCACCCCTCCACTTT
CASSRTDNSPLHF